Each of the 8 T cell receptor beta chains below was sequenced from the same sample in a study of response to subunit inactivated influenza vaccine. TCRdb analysed the RT-PCR reads with MiXCR anew, one entry per CDR3 protein. Of roughly 520,000 distinct CDR3 sequences in the sample, less than 30% are singletons; the top ten hold about 1.9%. The specimen was CD4+ T cells sorted from PBMCs, collected more than 4 days after vaccination. Receptor source: a man in his fifties or sixties who received an inactivated influenza vaccine.

This clonotype was detected only a few times. The V and J genes are TRBV7-2 and TRBJ1-4; D uncertain. The CDR3 sequence is 12 residues long. Germline V lookup: CDR1 SGHTA, CDR2 FQGNSA. Trimming took off 3 bases at V and 8 bases at J, with 7 bases between the two ends. The DNA for the CDR3 is TGTGCCAGCAGCTTCGTGGGCGAAAAACTGTTTTTT. Residues: CASSFVGEKLFF.

This chain links TRBV5-1 with TRBJ2-5, with 7 bases that match TRBD1. Losses at the gene ends were 4 bases for V and 5 bases for J; bases not matched to a gene: 11. CDR1 is SGHRS and CDR2 is YFSETQ in the germline V gene. The CDR3 runs to 15 residues. The CDR3 DNA sequence: TGCGCCAGCAGCAAGGACAGGCCAGGCGTTGAGACCCAGTACTTC. This codes for CASSKDRPGVETQYF.

This clonotype was observed a handful of times. The chain has TRBV12-3 or TRBV12-4 and TRBJ2-1, with 8 bases fitting TRBD1. The V gene end was trimmed by 6 bases and the J gene end by 2 bases; junction bases not matched to a gene: 6. The CDR3 has 15 amino acids. The chain's CDR3 is CASSPDRVAYNEQFF. CDR3 sequence (DNA): TGTGCCAGCAGCCCGGACAGGGTGGCCTACAATGAGCAGTTCTTC.

This clonotype was found a few times. The genes are TRBV20-1 and TRBJ1-4; 7 bases match TRBD1. With V trimmed by 6 bases and J by 8 bases, 9 bases remained unmatched. The CDR3 extends over 13 amino acids. Germline V gene data show CDR1 as DFQATT and CDR2 as SNEGSKA (reference sequence). CDR3 in amino acids: CSAKTGFAEKLFF. The CDR3 DNA follows: TGCAGTGCCAAGACAGGGTTCGCGGAAAAACTGTTTTTT.

In this sample, this clonotype turned up a few times. This chain connects TRBV4-3 to TRBJ2-4; 8 bases are a match to TRBD2. CDR1 and CDR2 from the germline V gene are LGHNA and YSLEER. This CDR3 region has 16 residues. The junction had 9 bases not matched to a gene; V was cut back by 4 bases and J by 4 bases. The CDR3 nucleotides read TGCGCCAGCAGCCTTGTGCCGGGGGGGGAAAAAAACATTCAGTACTTC. Residues: CASSLVPGGEKNIQYF.

This clonotype was picked up a small number of times. The chain links TRBV7-2 to TRBJ2-7, with TRBD2 matching over 7 bases. The V and J ends lost 1 base and 11 bases, in that order; junction bases with no gene match: 5. The germline CDR1 and CDR2 sequences are SGHTA and FQGNSA. The CDR3 runs to 12 residues. CDR3 sequence (DNA): TGTGCCAGCAGCTTAGAGGTCGGGACTAAGTACTTC. Its translation: CASSLEVGTKYF.

The rearrangement joins TRBV10-3 to TRBJ2-1, with D hard to call. Germline-derived CDR1 and CDR2 are ENHRY and SYGVKD. The CDR3 is made up of 14 amino acids. With 4 bases removed from V and 5 bases from J, the gap between germline ends came to 12 bases. The CDR3 DNA follows: TGTGCCATCAGTGTTTCAGCGCGAGACAATGAGCAGTTCTTC. It yields the protein CAISVSARDNEQFF.

The chain is built from TRBV11-1 and TRBJ2-4; 11 nucleotides align to TRBD1. J gave up 9 bases and V 1 base, and 14 bases lay outside the gene matches. Germline CDR1 and CDR2: SGHAT and FQDESV (reference sequence). The CDR3 is made up of 18 amino acids. The CDR3 coding sequence is TGTGCCAGCAGCTTAGAAGGAAGGGGGACAGGGGGTATCAGCATTCAGTACTTC. This encodes CASSLEGRGTGGISIQYF.